Detailed here is one T cell receptor beta chain. No antigen is known for it. The data derive from a study of cytomegalovirus exposure and HLA in healthy donors. Points from the study as a whole: More clonal expansion characterized HLA-associated TCR beta chains than equally common others in a later analysis.

Vbeta (60) and Jbeta (13) primers were used in the PCR. Measured with immunoSEQ multiplex PCR; TCRdb has only the in-frame clones, and not every one. The table lists 85,000 to 130,000 clones, more than 65% of them singletons. The junction had 7 bases not matched to a gene; V was cut back by 5 bases and J by 4 bases. Germline V gene sequence: CDR1 SGDLS, CDR2 YYNGEE. The CDR3 runs to 14 residues. The V gene is TRBV9, the J gene TRBJ2-5, with TRBD2 matching over 8 bases. This clonotype was obtained from a boy younger than 18 in good health and CMV-seronegative. The sequenced sample was PBMCs. The CDR3 here is CASRDGLAGETQYF. The CDR3, as DNA: TGTGCCAGCAGGGACGGACTAGCTGGAGAGACCCAGTACTTC.